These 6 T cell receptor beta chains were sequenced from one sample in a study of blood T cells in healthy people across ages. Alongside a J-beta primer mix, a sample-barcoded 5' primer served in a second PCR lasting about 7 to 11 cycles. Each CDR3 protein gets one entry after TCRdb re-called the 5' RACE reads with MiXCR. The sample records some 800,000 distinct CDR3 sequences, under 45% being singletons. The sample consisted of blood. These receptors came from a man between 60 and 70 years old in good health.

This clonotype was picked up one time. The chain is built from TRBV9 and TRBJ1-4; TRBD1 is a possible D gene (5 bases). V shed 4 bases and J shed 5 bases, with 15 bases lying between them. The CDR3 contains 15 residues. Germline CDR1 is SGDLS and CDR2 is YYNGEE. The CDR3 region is CASSHEGVVNEKLFF. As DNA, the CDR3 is TGTGCCAGCAGCCATGAAGGGGTGGTGAATGAAAAACTGTTTTTT.

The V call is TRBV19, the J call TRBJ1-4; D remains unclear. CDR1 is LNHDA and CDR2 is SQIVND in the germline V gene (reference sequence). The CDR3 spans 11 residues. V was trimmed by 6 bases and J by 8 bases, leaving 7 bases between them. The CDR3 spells CASRTAEKLFF. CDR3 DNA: TGTGCCAGTAGGACGGCGGAAAAACTGTTTTTT.

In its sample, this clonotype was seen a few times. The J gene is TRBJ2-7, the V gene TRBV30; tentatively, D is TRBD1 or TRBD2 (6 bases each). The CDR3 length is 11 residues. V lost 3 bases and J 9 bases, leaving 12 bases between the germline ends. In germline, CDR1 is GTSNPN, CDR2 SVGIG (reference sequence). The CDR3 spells CAWRRGERQYF. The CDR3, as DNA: TGTGCCTGGAGGAGGGGGGAACGGCAGTACTTC.

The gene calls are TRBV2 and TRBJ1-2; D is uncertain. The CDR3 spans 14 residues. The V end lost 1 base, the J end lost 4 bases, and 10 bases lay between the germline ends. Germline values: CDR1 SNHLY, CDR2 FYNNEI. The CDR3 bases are TGTGCCAGCAGTGAAGGTGGCATGGGCTATGGCTACACCTTC. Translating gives CASSEGGMGYGYTF.

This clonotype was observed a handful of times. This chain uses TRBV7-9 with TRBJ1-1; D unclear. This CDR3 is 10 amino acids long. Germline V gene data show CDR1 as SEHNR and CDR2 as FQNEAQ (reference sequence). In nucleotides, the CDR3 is TGTGCTAGCGGTGGCACTGAAGCTTTCTTT. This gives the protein CASGGTEAFF.

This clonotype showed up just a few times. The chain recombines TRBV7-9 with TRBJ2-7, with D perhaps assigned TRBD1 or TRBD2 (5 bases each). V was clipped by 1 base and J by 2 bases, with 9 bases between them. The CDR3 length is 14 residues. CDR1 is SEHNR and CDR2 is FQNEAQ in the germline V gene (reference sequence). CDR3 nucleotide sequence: TGTGCCAGCAGCTTAGTCGGGGCGACCTACGAGCAGTACTTC. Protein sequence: CASSLVGATYEQYF.